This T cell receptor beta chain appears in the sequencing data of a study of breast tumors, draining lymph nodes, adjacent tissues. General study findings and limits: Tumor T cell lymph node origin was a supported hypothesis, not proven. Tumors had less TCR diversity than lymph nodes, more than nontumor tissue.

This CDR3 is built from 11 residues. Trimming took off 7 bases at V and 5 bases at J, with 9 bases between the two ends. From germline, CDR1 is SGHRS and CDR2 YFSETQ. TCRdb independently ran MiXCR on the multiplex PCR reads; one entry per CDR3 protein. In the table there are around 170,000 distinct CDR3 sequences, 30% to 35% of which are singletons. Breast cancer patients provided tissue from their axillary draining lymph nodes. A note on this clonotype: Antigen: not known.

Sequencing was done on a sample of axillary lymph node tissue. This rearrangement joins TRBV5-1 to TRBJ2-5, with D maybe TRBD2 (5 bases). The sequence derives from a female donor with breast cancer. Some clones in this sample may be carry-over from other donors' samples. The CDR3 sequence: CASFKRETQYF. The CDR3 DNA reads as TGCGCCAGCTTTAAGCGGGAGACCCAGTACTTC.